The following is a T cell receptor (beta chain) sequence with its context. Its specificity is not known. No patient escaped relapse after autologous stem cell transplantation, and brentuximab vedotin exposure varied. From germline, CDR1 is MRHNA and CDR2 SNTAGT. The V and J ends lost 2 bases and 4 bases respectively, with 15 bases between them. The CDR3 runs 16 residues. TCRdb's table, derived via immunoSEQ multiplex PCR, lists solely in-frame clones and lacks some. The sample yields approximately 84,000 clones, 89% seen once. This sample is part of a study of PD-1 blockade in classical Hodgkin lymphoma. Study-wide results and limits: Newly diagnosed patients were said to have less baseline TCR diversity than healthy donors did. Prior to therapy, complete responders displayed diversity much like that of newly diagnosed patients. Individuals who commenced nivolumab within less than 1 year of ASCT were excluded.

This receptor was obtained from a human donor with classical Hodgkin lymphoma. The source material was peripheral blood mononuclear cells (PBMCs), sampled at baseline. The V gene is TRBV6-4, the J gene TRBJ2-1; weak D call: TRBD1 (6 bases). CDR3 loop: CASSDRTGIGYNEQFF. In nucleotides, the CDR3 is TGTGCCAGCAGTGACCGAACAGGGATAGGGTACAATGAGCAGTTCTTC.